The clone carrying this TCR beta chain was detected once. This specimen belongs to a study of blood T cell repertoires in COVID-19. About the research overall: Whether acute or convalescent, the COVID-19 samples came from the United States, Italy and Spain.

This CDR3 comprises 13 residues. Germline CDR1 LNHNV, CDR2 YYDKDF (reference sequence). Trimming took 4 bases from V and 1 from J, leaving 7 bases between them. Enrolment of Seattle patients took place during active infection, and they were followed longitudinally. Sequenced by immunoSEQ multiplex PCR; TCRdb stores in-frame clones only, minus some. The table includes 330,000 or so clones, roughly 87% detected once. The clonotype was recovered from a man younger than 40 with COVID-19, enrolled during active disease. The J gene is TRBJ2-5, the V gene TRBV15; D is possibly TRBD2 (5 bases). Material for sequencing was peripheral blood. CDR3 coding DNA: TGTGCCACCAGCACGGACTTCCAAGAGACCCAGTACTTC. Protein product: CATSTDFQETQYF.